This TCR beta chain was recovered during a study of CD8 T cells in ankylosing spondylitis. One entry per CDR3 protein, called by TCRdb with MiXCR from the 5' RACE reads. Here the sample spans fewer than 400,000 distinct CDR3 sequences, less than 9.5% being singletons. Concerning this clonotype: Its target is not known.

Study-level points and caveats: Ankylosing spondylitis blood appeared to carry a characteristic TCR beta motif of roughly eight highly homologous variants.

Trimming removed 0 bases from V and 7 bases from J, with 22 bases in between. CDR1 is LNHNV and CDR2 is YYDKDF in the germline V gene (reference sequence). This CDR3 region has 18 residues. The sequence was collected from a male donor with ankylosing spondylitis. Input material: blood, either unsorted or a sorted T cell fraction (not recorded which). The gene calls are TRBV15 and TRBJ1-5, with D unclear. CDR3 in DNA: TGTGCCACCAGCAGAGATCTCGGGAGCGAACTCCGGGAACAGCCCCAGCATTTT. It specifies CATSRDLGSELREQPQHF.